A selection of T cell receptor beta chains follows, all from one sample in a study of OX40 agonist ivuxolimab in advanced cancers. Sequencing was performed with immunoSEQ multiplex PCR; in TCRdb, only in-frame clones are kept and a portion is missing. Among some 100,000 clones, around 84% were seen once, and the ten largest hold around 1.1%. This specimen consisted of CD4+ or CD8+ T cells sorted from blood, obtained in a trial of the OX40 agonist ivuxolimab. The origin of the receptors is an adult with an advanced solid tumor such as melanoma, head and neck, liver or kidney cancer. Each CDR3 is given with its conserved first and last residue. Fields, in order: clone size, V gene, D gene, J gene, CDR3 DNA, CDR3 protein. A D gene is named only where the DNA matches it firmly. Size tells how often a clone was seen (once, few, many) or the class of an expanded clone, and some rows leave it out.

-	TRBV7-3	-	TRBJ1-1	TGTGCCAGCAGCTTAAGGGCGGGTGAGAACACTGAAGCTTTCTTT	CASSLRAGENTEAFF
-	TRBV19	TRBD1	TRBJ1-6	TGTGCCAGTAGTAAGGGGACAGGGGGGAATTCACCCCTCCACTTT	CASSKGTGGNSPLHF
-	TRBV19	-	TRBJ1-2	TGTGCCAGTAGTATTACCAGGGATGACTATGGCTACACCTTC	CASSITRDDYGYTF
-	TRBV19	-	TRBJ1-2	TGTGCCAGTAGTTCGGGGAATAACTATGGCTACACCTTC	CASSSGNNYGYTF
-	TRBV5-1	TRBD2	TRBJ2-5	TGCGCCAGCAGCTCCGGACTAGCCCCCACGACCCAGTACTTC	CASSSGLAPTTQYF
once	TRBV5-1	-	TRBJ2-5	TGCGCCAGCAGCCCCACCGGGATCCAAGAGACCCAGTACTTC	CASSPTGIQETQYF
-	TRBV10-3	-	TRBJ1-2	TGTGCCATCACCGAGAAGGGGGAAAGTGGCTATGGCTACACCTTC	CAITEKGESGYGYTF
once	TRBV30	TRBD1	TRBJ2-3	TGTGCCTGGGCGACAGGGGCCACAGATACGCAGTATTTT	CAWATGATDTQYF
-	TRBV19	-	TRBJ1-2	TGTGCCAGTAGTACACAAAACTATGGCTACACCTTC	CASSTQNYGYTF
-	TRBV4-3	-	TRBJ2-1	TGCGCCAGCAGCCAAGAGGGCCACAATGAGCAGTTCTTC	CASSQEGHNEQFF
-	TRBV7-9	-	TRBJ1-4	TGTGCCAGCAGCTCGACGGTTAATGAAAAACTGTTTTTT	CASSSTVNEKLFF
-	TRBV11-1	-	TRBJ2-6	TGTGCCAGCCATGCCCGGGGACCCGGGGCCAACGTCCTGACTTTC	CASHARGPGANVLTF
-	TRBV2	-	TRBJ2-4	TGTGCCAGCATGTCGGGCCGGGTCGATGTGCAGTACTTC	CASMSGRVDVQYF
-	TRBV5-1	-	TRBJ1-6	TGCGCCAGCAGCTCCGAAGGGGGGCGAGGGTCACCCCTCCACTTT	CASSSEGGRGSPLHF
-	TRBV7-3	-	TRBJ2-7	TGTGCCAGCAGCTTAGTCCCGAACTACGAGCAGTACTTC	CASSLVPNYEQYF
-	TRBV28	TRBD1	TRBJ1-2	TGTGCCAGCAGTCAAGGACAGGGATATGGCTACACCTTC	CASSQGQGYGYTF
-	TRBV12-5	-	TRBJ2-7	TGTGCTAGTGGGGCAGGGGCCTCCTACGAGCAGTACTTC	CASGAGASYEQYF
-	TRBV7-8	-	TRBJ2-4	TGTGCCAGCAGCGTTCGAGGGGGAGGCAAAAACATTCAGTACTTC	CASSVRGGGKNIQYF
-	TRBV9	-	TRBJ2-5	TGTGCCAGCAGCGGACCGGTCGTTACAGGGTCAGAGACCCAGTACTTC	CASSGPVVTGSETQYF
-	TRBV11-2	TRBD1	TRBJ1-1	TGTGCCAGCAGCCACCATCAGGGGGCAGGGAACACTGAAGCTTTCTTT	CASSHHQGAGNTEAFF
-	TRBV18	TRBD1	TRBJ2-7	TGTGCCAGCTCACCATTCTCAGGGGGCGCGAGCCACGAGCAGTACTTC	CASSPFSGGASHEQYF
-	TRBV4-3	TRBD1	TRBJ1-1	TGCGCCAGCAGCCACACCGGGACAGAGGGCGTACCTTTCTTT	CASSHTGTEGVPFF
once	TRBV9	TRBD1	TRBJ1-1	TGTGCCAGCAGCGAGAAACCGGGACAGGGAATTGAAGCTTTCTTT	CASSEKPGQGIEAFF
-	TRBV30	-	TRBJ1-6	TGTGCCTGGAGTGTACGAGGGTCGGGCTCCTATAATTCACCCCTCCACTTT	CAWSVRGSGSYNSPLHF
-	TRBV5-4	-	TRBJ1-4	TGTGCCAGCAGCTTAGGACAGACTGATAATGAAAAACTGTTTTTT	CASSLGQTDNEKLFF
-	TRBV30	TRBD1	TRBJ2-6	TGTGCCTGGAGTGTGGGACAGACTGGGGCCAACGTCCTGACTTTC	CAWSVGQTGANVLTF
-	TRBV2	-	TRBJ1-3	TGTACCAGCACAATGCCAGGTGGAAACACCATATATTTT	CTSTMPGGNTIYF
many	TRBV4-3	-	TRBJ1-1	TGCGCCAGCAGCCAAGCGGACCGGAACACTGAAGCTTTCTTT	CASSQADRNTEAFF
-	TRBV28	TRBD1	TRBJ2-1	TGTGCCAGCAGTCGCTACAGGGGGCGATACAATGAGCAGTTCTTC	CASSRYRGRYNEQFF
-	TRBV28	TRBD1	TRBJ1-1	TGTGCCAGCAGTTTAGCGGGACAGTGGCAAGCTTTCTTT	CASSLAGQWQAFF
-	TRBV28	-	TRBJ2-1	TGTGCCAGCAGTTTACCCCCTGGGCGGGCCTACAATGAGCAGTTCTTC	CASSLPPGRAYNEQFF
-	TRBV9	-	TRBJ1-4	TGTGCCAGCAGCGTCGACAGAACTAATGAAAAACTGTTTTTT	CASSVDRTNEKLFF
-	TRBV11-1	TRBD2	TRBJ2-2	TGTGCCAGCAGCTTACGGGGGGAGGCCGGGGAGCTGTTTTTT	CASSLRGEAGELFF
-	TRBV11-1	TRBD1	TRBJ2-5	TGTGCCAGCAGCTCATGGGACAGGGGAGAGACCCAGTACTTC	CASSSWDRGETQYF
-	TRBV7-9	TRBD1	TRBJ2-6	TGTGCCAGCAGCCAAACAGGGGGCAGCGCTGGGGCCAACGTCCTGACTTTC	CASSQTGGSAGANVLTF
once	TRBV29-1	-	TRBJ1-4	TGCAGCGTTGACAGAGAAAAACTGTTTTTT	CSVDREKLFF
-	TRBV19	-	TRBJ1-1	TGTGCCAGTAGTATCCTCGGTTTTCAAGCTTTCTTT	CASSILGFQAFF
once	TRBV19	-	TRBJ2-6	TGTGCCAGTAGTATTGAGGGGGCTGGGGCCAACGTCCTGACTTTC	CASSIEGAGANVLTF
-	TRBV5-6	-	TRBJ2-3	TGTGCCAGCAGCTTGGGTGGATGGAACACAGATACGCAGTATTTT	CASSLGGWNTDTQYF
-	TRBV19	-	TRBJ2-3	TGTGCCAGTAGTCCCGAACCTTATTTCACAGATACGCAGTATTTT	CASSPEPYFTDTQYF